This T cell receptor beta chain is from a study of identical twins. Each CDR3 protein is one row after TCRdb ran MiXCR on the 5' RACE reads. The data contain 550,000 to 700,000 distinct CDR3 sequences, around 20% of them singletons. This clonotype was observed a few times. The antigen remains unidentified. Study conclusions and caveats: Diverse VJ usage suggested most zero-insertion clonotypes were not invariant T cells.

The V gene lost 5 bases and the J gene lost 9 bases, with 7 bases spanning the gap. The V gene's germline CDR1 is SGHTA and CDR2 FQGNSA. There are 11 residues in the CDR3. These data were also reused for a study on T cells expressing NK-cell markers. That source notes: Sequenced donors, eight in total, included seven who were HCMV-seropositive and one who was seronegative.

The TCR originated in a woman between 18 and 30 years old in good health. Material for sequencing was PBMCs. This chain connects TRBV7-2 to TRBJ2-2; D gene ambiguous. The CDR3 DNA reads TGTGCCAGCAGCCTCACTAGGGAGCTGTTTTTT. It specifies CASSLTRELFF.